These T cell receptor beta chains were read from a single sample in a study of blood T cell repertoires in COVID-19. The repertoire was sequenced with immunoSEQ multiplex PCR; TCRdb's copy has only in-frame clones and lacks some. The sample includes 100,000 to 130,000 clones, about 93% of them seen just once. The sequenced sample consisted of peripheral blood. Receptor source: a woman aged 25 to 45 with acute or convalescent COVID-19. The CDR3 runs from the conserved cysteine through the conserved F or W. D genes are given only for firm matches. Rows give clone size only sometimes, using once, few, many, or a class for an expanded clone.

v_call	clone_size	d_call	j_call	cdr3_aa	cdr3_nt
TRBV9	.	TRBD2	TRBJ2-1	CASSSTAAGRGNEQFF	TGTGCCAGCAGCTCCACGGCGGCAGGGCGGGGGAATGAGCAGTTCTTC
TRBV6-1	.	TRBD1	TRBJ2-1	CASNPAGGSEQFF	TGTGCCAGCAACCCCGCAGGGGGCAGTGAGCAGTTCTTC
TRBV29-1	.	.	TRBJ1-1	CSVARSTEAFF	TGCAGCGTTGCTCGGAGCACTGAAGCTTTCTTT
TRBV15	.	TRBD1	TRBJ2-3	CATTRDRAATNTQYF	TGTGCCACCACCAGGGACAGGGCCGCCACAAATACGCAGTATTTT
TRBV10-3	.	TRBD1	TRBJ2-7	CAISPGQGTYEQYF	TGTGCCATCAGCCCGGGACAGGGGACCTACGAGCAGTACTTC
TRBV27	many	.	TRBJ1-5	CASSRRALSDQPQHF	TGTGCCAGCAGTAGGAGGGCCCTTTCCGATCAGCCCCAGCATTTT
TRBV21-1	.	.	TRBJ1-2	CASSKEASRNGYTF	TGTGCCAGCAGCAAAGAAGCCAGCAGGAATGGCTACACCTTC
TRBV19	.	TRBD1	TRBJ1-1	CASSAGTGNTEAFF	TGTGCCAGTAGTGCAGGGACAGGGAACACTGAAGCTTTCTTT
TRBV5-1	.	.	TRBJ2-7	CASSFDIYSYEQYF	TGCGCCAGCAGCTTTGACATCTACTCCTACGAGCAGTACTTC
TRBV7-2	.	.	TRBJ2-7	CASSPGYEQYF	TGTGCCAGCAGCCCGGGCTACGAGCAGTACTTC
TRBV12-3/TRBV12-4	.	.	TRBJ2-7	CASSRPANYEQYF	TGTGCCAGCAGTCGGCCAGCGAACTACGAGCAGTACTTC
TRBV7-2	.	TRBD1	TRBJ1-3	CASSFGTGKGNTIYF	TGTGCCAGCAGCTTTGGGACAGGAAAAGGAAACACCATATATTTT
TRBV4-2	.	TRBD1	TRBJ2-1	CASSQEGGNPYNEQFF	TGTGCCAGCAGCCAGGAAGGGGGCAACCCCTACAATGAGCAGTTCTTC
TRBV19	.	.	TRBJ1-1	CASNSGYPGTEAFF	TGTGCCAGTAATTCGGGTTACCCGGGGACTGAAGCTTTCTTT
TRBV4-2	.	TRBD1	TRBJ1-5	CASSQEGAGGFNQPQHF	TGTGCCAGCAGCCAAGAAGGGGCAGGGGGCTTTAATCAGCCCCAGCATTTT
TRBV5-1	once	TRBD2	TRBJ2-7	CASSTGSGGTYEQYF	TGCGCCAGCTCGACTGGGAGCGGGGGTACCTACGAGCAGTACTTC
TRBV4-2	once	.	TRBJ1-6	CASSQDLGPDNSPLHF	TGTGCCAGCAGCCAAGATCTGGGGCCAGATAATTCACCCCTCCACTTT
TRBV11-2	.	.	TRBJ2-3	CASGRGLGVDTQYF	TGTGCCAGCGGGCGGGGGCTTGGAGTTGATACGCAGTATTTT
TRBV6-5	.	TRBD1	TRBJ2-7	CATSRTGSSSYEQYF	TGTGCCACCAGTCGGACAGGATCAAGCTCCTACGAGCAGTACTTC
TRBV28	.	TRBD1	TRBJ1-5	CASSPRGQLNQPQHF	TGTGCCAGCAGCCCACGGGGACAGCTGAATCAGCCCCAGCATTTT
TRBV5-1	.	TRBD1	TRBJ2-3	CASSFYGQGTDTQYF	TGCGCCAGCAGCTTTTATGGACAGGGCACAGATACGCAGTATTTT
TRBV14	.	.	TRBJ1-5	CASSQGLAPQHF	TGTGCCAGCAGCCAAGGGCTGGCGCCCCAGCATTTT
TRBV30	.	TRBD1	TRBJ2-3	CAWVRDRGPADTQYF	TGTGCCTGGGTCCGGGACAGGGGGCCCGCAGATACGCAGTATTTT
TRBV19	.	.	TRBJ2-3	CASSTLLGSTDTQYF	TGTGCCAGTAGTACCTTACTCGGGAGCACAGATACGCAGTATTTT
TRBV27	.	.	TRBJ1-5	CASSVNSNQPQHF	TGTGCCAGCAGTGTAAATAGCAATCAGCCCCAGCATTTT